This T cell receptor beta chain appears in the sequencing data of a study of T-cell reconstitution after alpha-beta-depleted transplantation in children. Whole-study findings and limits: The study reportedly traced alpha-beta T cells about two months after transplant to several hundred expanded graft clones. Newly produced T cells mostly provided counts and TCRbeta diversity after one year, as hyperexpanded clones declined.

Preparing the TCRbeta library involved the use of unique molecular identifiers. TCRdb fed the PCR reads into MiXCR, producing one record per CDR3 protein. The repertoire holds approximately 190,000 distinct CDR3 sequences, 5.5% to 7% seen once, with roughly 4.5% in the top ten. At least ten counts were recorded for this clonotype. Its target is not known. This sample comprised PBMCs, obtained before TCRalphabeta/CD19-depleted stem cell transplant. The sequence came from a girl under three years old with combined immunodeficiency, due to receive a stem cell transplant.

The CDR3 protein is CAAGDRTYNEQFF. Here the CDR3 DNA reads TGTGCCGCAGGTGACAGAACCTACAATGAGCAGTTCTTC. V usage is TRBV7-9 and J usage is TRBJ2-1; D may be TRBD1 (5 bases). CDR3 size: 13 residues. V lost 11 bases to trimming and J lost 2 bases, with 13 bases between them. CDR1 is SEHNR, CDR2 FQNEAQ, per germline (reference sequence).